The 28 T cell receptor beta chains below were found in one sample sequenced in a study of CD8+CD57+ T cells in acquired aplastic anemia. Patients sequenced had flow cytometry evidence of CD8+CD57+ cell expansion. Genomic DNA templated the TCR beta VDJ and CDR3 profiling. TCRdb reprocessed the reads with MiXCR, giving one entry per CDR3 protein. Among about 180,000 distinct CDR3 sequences listed, roughly 60% were seen once. The sequencing sample was made of sorted CD4+, CD8+, or CD8+CD57+ T cells (not recorded which) from PBMCs. These receptors originate from a human donor with aplastic anemia.

This chain joins TRBV20-1 and TRBJ1-4, with a tentative D call TRBD1 (6 bases). V lost 5 bases to trimming and J lost 3 bases, with 13 bases between them. Germline CDR1 reads DFQATT; CDR2 reads SNEGSKA (reference sequence). The CDR3 runs to 14 residues. This chain's CDR3 is CSAPYRVPNEKLFF. The CDR3 nucleotides read TGCAGTGCTCCGTACAGGGTTCCTAATGAAAAACTGTTTTTT.

The V call is TRBV19, the J call TRBJ2-5, with 8 bases aligning to TRBD2. Germline loops: CDR1 LNHDA, CDR2 SQIVND (reference sequence). With V trimmed by 3 bases and J by 5 bases, 8 bases remained unmatched. The CDR3 runs to 15 residues. Here the CDR3 reads CASSIGAGVVETQYF. Here the CDR3 DNA reads TGTGCCAGTAGTATCGGAGCGGGAGTAGTGGAGACCCAGTACTTC.

The gene calls are TRBV5-1 and TRBJ1-2; D is perhaps TRBD1 (5 bases). Trimming cost V 0 bases and J 7 bases, with 13 bases left between them. The length of the CDR3 is 14 residues. CDR1 SGHRS and CDR2 YFSETQ come from the germline V gene. The CDR3 nucleotides are TGCGCCAGCAGCTTGGAGGGGAAAGGGACTGGCTACACCTTC. Its translation: CASSLEGKGTGYTF.

In this sample, this clonotype turned up many times. The CDR3, as DNA: TGTGCCTGGGGGGGAGAGGGGTGGACTGAAGCTTTCTTT. It yields the protein CAWGGEGWTEAFF. This rearrangement joins TRBV30 to TRBJ1-1, with TRBD1 as a possible D gene (5 bases). Looked up from germline, CDR1 is GTSNPN and CDR2 is SVGIG (reference sequence). There are 13 residues in the CDR3. V lost 5 bases and J lost 5, with 15 bases in between.

The genes are TRBV5-1 and TRBJ1-1; D unresolved. The CDR3 sequence is 13 residues long. Germline CDR1 and CDR2: SGHRS and YFSETQ. V lost 6 bases and J lost 3, with 12 bases in between. The CDR3 sequence: CASTLGFDTEAFF. The CDR3 region has the DNA TGCGCCAGCACCCTGGGATTTGACACTGAAGCTTTCTTT.

Remarks on this clonotype: A much more abundant neighbour one base away suggests this may be a read error. The rearrangement uses TRBV5-6 and TRBJ1-2; the D is unclear. This CDR3 has 12 residues. Germline V gene sequence: CDR1 SGHDT, CDR2 YYEEEE. CDR3 DNA sequence: TGTGCCAGCAGCTTGGCCAGGAATGGCCACACCTTC. Amino acids: CASSLARNGHTF.

This chain connects TRBV4-3 to TRBJ1-5, with 9 positions matching TRBD1. From germline, CDR1 is LGHNA and CDR2 YSLEER. V lost 4 bases to trimming and J lost 9 bases; unmatched junction nucleotides: 4. The CDR3 loop spans 13 amino acids. CDR3 residues: CASSRGTGWPQHF. The DNA of the CDR3 is TGCGCCAGCAGCCGGGGGACAGGGTGGCCCCAGCATTTT.

This clonotype was seen a few times. The V and J genes are TRBV20-1 and TRBJ1-6, with D unclear. Between the trimmed V and J ends, which lost 0 bases and 15 bases, there was a span of 21 bases. This CDR3 is built from 15 residues. The germline gives CDR1 DFQATT, CDR2 SNEGSKA (reference sequence). The CDR3 DNA sequence: TGCAGTGCTAGAGATCAGAGGCGACCCTTATTCTTCCTCCACTTT. Translation: CSARDQRRPLFFLHF.

The chain combines TRBV7-4 with TRBJ2-7; TRBD2 matches 13 bases. J gave up 5 bases and V 5 bases, and 6 bases lay outside the gene matches. Germline V lookup: CDR1 SGHVT, CDR2 SQSDAQ. This CDR3 comprises 15 residues. The CDR3 here is CASSNRGLAGNEQYF. The CDR3 region has the DNA TGTGCCAGCAGCAACCGGGGACTAGCGGGAAACGAGCAGTACTTC.

This clonotype was found many times. V usage is TRBV6-2 or TRBV6-3 and J usage is TRBJ2-3, with a tentative D call TRBD2 (5 bases). Germline V gene sequence: CDR1 MNHEY, CDR2 SVGEGT. V was cut by 8 bases and J by 2 bases, with 17 bases left in between. This CDR3 is built from 15 residues. CDR3 residues: CASGLSETTTDTQYF. The CDR3, as DNA: TGTGCCAGCGGACTGTCCGAGACCACCACAGATACGCAGTATTTT.

V is TRBV9 and J is TRBJ2-7, with D perhaps TRBD1 (6 bases). This CDR3 is built from 11 residues. Germline lookup yields CDR1 SGDLS and CDR2 YYNGEE. V gave up 3 bases and J gave up 8 bases, with 9 bases separating them. CDR3 protein: CASSDRGKQYF. The CDR3 region has the DNA TGTGCCAGCAGCGATAGGGGGAAGCAGTACTTC. The full variable domain, its missing parts supplied by reference TRBV9 and TRBJ2-7, is DSGVTQTPKHLITATGQRVTLRCSPRSGDLSVYWYQQSLDQGLQFLIQYYNGEERAKGNILERFSAQQFPDLHSELNLSSLELGDSALYFCASSDRGKQYFGPGTRLTVT.

This sequence joins TRBV6-5 and TRBJ2-7; TRBD1 aligns across 12 bases. The CDR3 totals 14 residues. The junction had 5 bases not matched to a gene; V was cut back by 5 bases and J by 6 bases. Germline-derived CDR1 and CDR2 are MNHEY and SVGAGI. This CDR3 is CASSLGTGGSEQYF. The CDR3 coding sequence is TGTGCCAGCAGTCTTGGGACAGGGGGCAGCGAGCAGTACTTC.

In this sample, this clonotype turned up a few times. J is TRBJ1-1 and V is TRBV10-3, with 8 bases that match TRBD1. The V gene's germline CDR1 is ENHRY and CDR2 SYGVKD. Trimming took 4 bases from V and 3 from J; bases not matched to a gene: 4. There are 14 residues in the CDR3. The CDR3 DNA reads TGTGCCATCAGTGCAGGGGGCGCGGACACTGAAGCTTTCTTT. This encodes CAISAGGADTEAFF.

The rearrangement links TRBV11-2 to TRBJ1-1; D remains unclear. The V end was cut by 1 base, the J end by 7 bases, with 10 bases between. Germline CDR1 and CDR2: SGHAT and FQNNGV. This CDR3 is built from 13 residues. Here the CDR3 DNA reads TGTGCCAGCAGCTTAGGTTTCGGTATTGAAGCTTTCTTT. It specifies CASSLGFGIEAFF.

A few counts support this clonotype. A read error is possible here, since a much larger clone lies one base away. The chain uses TRBV20-1 and TRBJ2-3; 10 bases agree with TRBD2. This CDR3 has 17 amino acids. Germline CDR1 DFQATT, CDR2 SNEGSKA (reference sequence). CDR3 DNA sequence: TGCAGTGCTAGAGTTGGCGAACTAGCGGGGACCACAGATACGCGGTATTTT. As protein: CSARVGELAGTTDTRYF.

This clonotype was detected a few times. The chain has TRBV7-2 and TRBJ1-6, with 9 nucleotides matching TRBD1. The CDR3 consists of 15 residues. With V trimmed by 5 bases and J by 6 bases, 5 bases remained unmatched. Germline lookup yields CDR1 SGHTA and CDR2 FQGNSA. CDR3 in DNA: TGTGCCAGCAGCCCCGGGACAGGGAGTAATTCACCCCTCCACTTT. It specifies CASSPGTGSNSPLHF.

The chain couples TRBV7-9 to TRBJ2-7; perhaps TRBD2 as D (5 bases). This CDR3 comprises 15 residues. Germline V gene sequence: CDR1 SEHNR, CDR2 FQNEAQ (reference sequence). Trimming took off 2 bases at V and 3 bases at J, with 14 bases between the two ends. CDR3 in amino acids: CASSLHSGGIYEQYF. CDR3 nucleotides: TGTGCCAGCAGCTTACACAGCGGAGGAATCTACGAGCAGTACTTC.

Comments on this clonotype: A much larger clone lies a single base off, so this may be a read error. The chain recombines TRBV7-9 with TRBJ2-1; D is perhaps TRBD2 (5 bases). From germline, CDR1 is SEHNR and CDR2 FQNEAQ (reference sequence). V gave up 5 bases and J gave up 10 bases, with 15 bases separating them. The CDR3 has 13 residues. The CDR3 DNA reads as TGTGCCAGCAGCGACGCTAGGGCGGGCGAGCAGTTCTTC. It yields the protein CASSDARAGEQFF.

The genes are TRBV20-1 and TRBJ2-5; no definite D call. CDR3 size: 12 residues. The V gene lost 0 bases and the J gene lost 0 bases, with 2 bases spanning the gap. Germline V lookup: CDR1 DFQATT, CDR2 SNEGSKA (reference sequence). CDR3 region: CSAREDQETQYF. The CDR3 DNA reads TGCAGTGCTAGAGAAGACCAAGAGACCCAGTACTTC.

The V gene is TRBV20-1, the J gene TRBJ2-7; D is unresolved. V lost 3 bases to trimming and J lost 2 bases, with 8 bases between them. The V gene's germline CDR1 is DFQATT and CDR2 SNEGSKA (reference sequence). This CDR3 spans 12 amino acids. The CDR3 protein is CSASHVTYEQYF. The CDR3 nucleotides read TGCAGTGCTAGTCACGTAACCTACGAGCAGTACTTC.

This clonotype has a handful of counts. The V and J genes are TRBV3-1 and TRBJ2-1; D may be TRBD2 (6 bases). Trimming cost V 0 bases and J 0 bases, with 9 bases left between them. Germline CDR1 and CDR2: LGHDT and YNNKEL (reference sequence). The CDR3 has 16 residues. This CDR3 is CASSQDRGSSYNEQFF. The CDR3 DNA is TGTGCCAGCAGCCAAGATCGGGGGAGCTCCTACAATGAGCAGTTCTTC.

The sample holds one count of this clonotype. This chain's CDR3 is CASSLGELGTEAFF. The CDR3 DNA is TGTGCCAGCAGCTTAGGGGAGTTGGGCACTGAAGCTTTCTTT. The V call is TRBV7-8, the J call TRBJ1-1; D not certain. Trimming cost V 1 base and J 4 bases, with 10 bases left between them. Germline values: CDR1 SGHVS, CDR2 FQNEAQ. The CDR3 covers 14 residues. Full variable domain (remainder filled in from reference TRBV7-8 and TRBJ1-1): GAGVSQSPRYKVAKRGQDVALRCDPISGHVSLFWYQQALGQGPEFLTYFQNEAQLDKSGLPSDRFFAERPEGSVSTLKIQRTQQEDSAVYLCASSLGELGTEAFFGQGTRLTVV.

This clonotype has at least ten counts. V and J are TRBV20-1 and TRBJ1-3; the D gene is possibly TRBD1 (5 bases). The germline gives CDR1 DFQATT, CDR2 SNEGSKA (reference sequence). The ends were cut back, 5 bases at V and 0 bases at J, with 14 bases in the middle. The CDR3 has 15 amino acids. The CDR3 spells CSASGLRDSGNTIYF. The CDR3 nucleotides are TGCAGTGCTTCGGGGCTACGAGACTCTGGAAACACCATATATTTT.

This clonotype was seen many times. V gene TRBV29-1 combines with J gene TRBJ1-1; 9 bases are shared with TRBD1. This CDR3 region has 14 residues. Losses at the gene ends were 6 bases for V and 3 bases for J; bases not matched to a gene: 8. The germline V gene encodes CDR1 SQVTM and CDR2 ANQGSEA. CDR3: CSVQTGQGYTEAFF. Here the CDR3 DNA reads TGCAGCGTCCAAACCGGACAGGGGTACACTGAAGCTTTCTTT.

V usage is TRBV20-1 and J usage is TRBJ2-7; no definite D call. The V and J ends lost 2 bases and 2 bases respectively, with 13 bases between them. This CDR3 region has 14 residues. Germline CDR1 is DFQATT and CDR2 is SNEGSKA (reference sequence). CDR3 in DNA: TGCAGTGCTAGACGGCTAGACGCAACCTACGAGCAGTACTTC. It specifies CSARRLDATYEQYF.

This clonotype was observed once. The V and J genes are TRBV7-9 and TRBJ2-1; D is perhaps TRBD1 (5 bases). The ends were cut back, 0 bases at V and 9 bases at J, with 9 bases in the middle. Germline loops: CDR1 SEHNR, CDR2 FQNEAQ (reference sequence). This CDR3 region has 13 residues. CDR3 DNA: TGTGCCAGCAGCTTAGCAGGGGCGGTTGAGCAGTTCTTC. Its protein product is CASSLAGAVEQFF. Together with reference TRBV7-9 and TRBJ2-1, the CDR3 gives the full variable domain: DTGVSQNPRHKITKRGQNVTFRCDPISEHNRLYWYRQTLGQGPEFLTYFQNEAQLEKSRLLSDRFSAERPKGSFSTLEIQRTEQGDSAMYLCASSLAGAVEQFFGPGTRLTVL.

The chain carries TRBV24-1 and TRBJ1-1; 12 bases agree with TRBD1. The CDR3 sequence is 17 residues long. V trimming: 3 bases; J trimming: 4 bases; junction bases outside the gene matches: 8. Germline V gene lookup returns CDR1 KGHDR and CDR2 SFDVKD. In nucleotides, the CDR3 is TGTGCCACCAGTGATGGGGGGACAGGGGGCGCGGGCACTGAAGCTTTCTTT. Amino acid sequence: CATSDGGTGGAGTEAFF.

This chain connects TRBV9 to TRBJ2-5; a weak D match, TRBD2 (6 bases). Per germline, CDR1 SGDLS and CDR2 YYNGEE. Trimming pared 7 bases from V and 2 bases from J, leaving 15 bases between. There are 14 residues in the CDR3. The CDR3 DNA reads as TGTGCCAGCTCACTACCGGGGGAACAAGAGACCCAGTACTTC. Its translation is CASSLPGEQETQYF.